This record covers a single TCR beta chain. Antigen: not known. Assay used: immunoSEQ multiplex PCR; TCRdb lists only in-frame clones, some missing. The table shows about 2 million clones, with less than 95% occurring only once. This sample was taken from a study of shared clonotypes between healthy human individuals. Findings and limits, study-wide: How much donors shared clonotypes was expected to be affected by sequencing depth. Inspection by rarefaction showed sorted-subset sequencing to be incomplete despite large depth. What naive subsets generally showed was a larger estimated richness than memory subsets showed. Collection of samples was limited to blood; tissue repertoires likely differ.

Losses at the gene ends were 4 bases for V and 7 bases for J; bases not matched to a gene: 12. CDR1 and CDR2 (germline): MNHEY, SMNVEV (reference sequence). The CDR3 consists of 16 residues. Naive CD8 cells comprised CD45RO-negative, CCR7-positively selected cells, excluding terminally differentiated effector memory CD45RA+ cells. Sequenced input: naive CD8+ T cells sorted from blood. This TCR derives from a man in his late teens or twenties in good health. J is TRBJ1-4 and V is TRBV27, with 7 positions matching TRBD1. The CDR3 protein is CASSYSKGGAREKLFF. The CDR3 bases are TGTGCCAGCAGTTATAGTAAAGGGGGCGCCCGTGAAAAACTGTTTTTT.